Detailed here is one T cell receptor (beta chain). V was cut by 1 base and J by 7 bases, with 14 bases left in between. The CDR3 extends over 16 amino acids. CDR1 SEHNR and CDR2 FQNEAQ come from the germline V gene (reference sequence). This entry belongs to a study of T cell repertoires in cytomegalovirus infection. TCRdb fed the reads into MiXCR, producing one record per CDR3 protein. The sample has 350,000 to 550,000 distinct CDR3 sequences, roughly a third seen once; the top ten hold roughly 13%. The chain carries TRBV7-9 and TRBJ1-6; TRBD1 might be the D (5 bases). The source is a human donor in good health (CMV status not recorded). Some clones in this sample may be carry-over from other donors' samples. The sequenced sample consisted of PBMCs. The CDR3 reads CASSLVVGRGNSPLHF. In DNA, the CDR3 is TGTGCCAGCAGCTTAGTTGTGGGCCGGGGGAATTCACCCCTCCACTTT.